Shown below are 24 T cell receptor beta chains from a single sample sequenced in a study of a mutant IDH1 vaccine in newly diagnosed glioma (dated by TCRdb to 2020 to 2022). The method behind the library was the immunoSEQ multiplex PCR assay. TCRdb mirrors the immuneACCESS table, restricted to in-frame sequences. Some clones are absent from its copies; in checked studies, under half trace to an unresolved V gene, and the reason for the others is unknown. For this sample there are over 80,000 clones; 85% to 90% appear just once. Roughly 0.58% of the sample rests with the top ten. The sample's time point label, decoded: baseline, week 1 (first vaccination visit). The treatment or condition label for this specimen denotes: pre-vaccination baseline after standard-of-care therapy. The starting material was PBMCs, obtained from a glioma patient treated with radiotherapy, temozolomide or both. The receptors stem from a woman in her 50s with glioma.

For the CDR3, the DNA is TGTGCCAGCAGTGGGCTTAGCGGCCCTGGGCATGAGCAGTTCTTC. Translating it yields CASSGLSGPGHEQFF. The rearrangement links TRBV28 to TRBJ2-1; D might be TRBD2 (6 bases). V shed 5 bases and J shed 8 bases, with 19 bases lying between them. The germline V gene has CDR1 MDHEN and CDR2 SYDVKM. CDR3 length: 15 amino acids. Full variable domain (outside the CDR3, taken from reference TRBV28 and TRBJ2-1): DVKVTQSSRYLVKRTGEKVFLECVQDMDHENMFWYRQDPGLGLRLIYFSYDVKMKEKGDIPEGYSVSREKKERFSLILESASTNQTSMYLCASSGLSGPGHEQFFGPGTRLTVL.

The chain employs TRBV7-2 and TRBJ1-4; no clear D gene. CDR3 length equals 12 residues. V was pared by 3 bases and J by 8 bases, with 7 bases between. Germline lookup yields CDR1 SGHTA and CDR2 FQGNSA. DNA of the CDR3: TGTGCCAGCAGCTTCCCGCGGGAAAAACTGTTTTTT. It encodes CASSFPREKLFF.

CDR3 protein: CASSLGVGDSYEQYF. For the CDR3, the DNA is TGTGCCAGCAGCTTAGGAGTAGGGGACAGCTACGAGCAGTACTTC. The chain links TRBV11-2 to TRBJ2-5; 7 bases fit TRBD1. The better agreement between TRBJ2-7 and the DNA end casts doubt on the J call. The germline V gene encodes CDR1 SGHAT and CDR2 FQNNGV. CDR3 length: 15 amino acids.

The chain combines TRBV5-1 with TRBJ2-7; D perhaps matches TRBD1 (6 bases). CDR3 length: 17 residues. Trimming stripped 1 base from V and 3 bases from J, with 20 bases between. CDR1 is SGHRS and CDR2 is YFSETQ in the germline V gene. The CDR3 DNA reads TGCGCCAGCAGCTTGAGTCTCGGCGACAGGTCGATCTACGAGCAGTACTTC. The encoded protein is CASSLSLGDRSIYEQYF.

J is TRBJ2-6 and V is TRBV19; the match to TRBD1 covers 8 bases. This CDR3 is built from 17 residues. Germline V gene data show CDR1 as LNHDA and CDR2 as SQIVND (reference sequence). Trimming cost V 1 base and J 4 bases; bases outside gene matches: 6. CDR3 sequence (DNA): TGTGCCAGTAGTATAGGGAACAGGGGGGTCGGGGCCAACGTCCTGACTTTC. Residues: CASSIGNRGVGANVLTF.

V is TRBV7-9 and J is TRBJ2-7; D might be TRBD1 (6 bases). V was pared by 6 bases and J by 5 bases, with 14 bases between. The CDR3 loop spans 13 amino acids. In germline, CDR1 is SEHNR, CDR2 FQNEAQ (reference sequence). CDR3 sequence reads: CASRLTGFHEQYF. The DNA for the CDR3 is TGTGCCAGCAGACTTACAGGGTTCCACGAGCAGTACTTC. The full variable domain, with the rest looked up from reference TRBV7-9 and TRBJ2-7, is DTGVSQNPRHKITKRGQNVTFRCDPISEHNRLYWYRQTLGQGPEFLTYFQNEAQLEKSRLLSDRFSAERPKGSFSTLEIQRTEQGDSAMYLCASRLTGFHEQYFGPGTRLTVT.

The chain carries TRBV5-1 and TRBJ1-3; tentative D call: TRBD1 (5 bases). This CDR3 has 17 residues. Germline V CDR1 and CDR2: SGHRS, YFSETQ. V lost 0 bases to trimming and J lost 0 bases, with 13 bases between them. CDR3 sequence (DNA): TGCGCCAGCAGCTTGGCGGGGACGGGTTCCTCTGGAAACACCATATATTTT. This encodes CASSLAGTGSSGNTIYF. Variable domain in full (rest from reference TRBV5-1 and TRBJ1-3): KAGVTQTPRYLIKTRGQQVTLSCSPISGHRSVSWYQQTPGQGLQFLFEYFSETQRNKGNFPGRFSGRQFSNSRSEMNVSTLELGDSALYLCASSLAGTGSSGNTIYFGEGSWLTVV.

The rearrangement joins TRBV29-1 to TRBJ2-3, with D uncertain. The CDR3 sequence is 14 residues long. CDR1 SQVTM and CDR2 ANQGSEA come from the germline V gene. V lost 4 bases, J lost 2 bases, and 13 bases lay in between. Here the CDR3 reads CSVVLADATDTQYF. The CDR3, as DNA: TGCAGCGTTGTCCTGGCTGATGCCACAGATACGCAGTATTTT.

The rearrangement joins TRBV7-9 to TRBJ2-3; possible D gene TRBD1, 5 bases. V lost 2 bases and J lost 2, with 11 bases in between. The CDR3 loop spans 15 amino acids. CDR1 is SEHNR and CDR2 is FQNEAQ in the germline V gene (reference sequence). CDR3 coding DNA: TGTGCCAGCAGCTTACGCTGGGGCATCACAGATACGCAGTATTTT. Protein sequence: CASSLRWGITDTQYF.

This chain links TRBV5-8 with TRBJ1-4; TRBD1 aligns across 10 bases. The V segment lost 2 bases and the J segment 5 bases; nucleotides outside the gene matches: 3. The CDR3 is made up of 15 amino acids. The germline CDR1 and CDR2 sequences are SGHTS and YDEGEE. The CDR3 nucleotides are TGTGCCAGCAGCTTAGCGGGACAGGGGAATGAAAAACTGTTTTTT. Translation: CASSLAGQGNEKLFF.

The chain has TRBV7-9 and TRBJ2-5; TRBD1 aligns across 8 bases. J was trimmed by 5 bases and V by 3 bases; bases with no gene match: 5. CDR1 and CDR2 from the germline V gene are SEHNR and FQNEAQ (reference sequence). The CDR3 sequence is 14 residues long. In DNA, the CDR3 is TGTGCCAGCAGCTTTTCGGACAGGGATGAGACCCAGTACTTC. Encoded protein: CASSFSDRDETQYF. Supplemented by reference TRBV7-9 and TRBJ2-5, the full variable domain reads DTGVSQNPRHKITKRGQNVTFRCDPISEHNRLYWYRQTLGQGPEFLTYFQNEAQLEKSRLLSDRFSAERPKGSFSTLEIQRTEQGDSAMYLCASSFSDRDETQYFGPGTRLLVL.

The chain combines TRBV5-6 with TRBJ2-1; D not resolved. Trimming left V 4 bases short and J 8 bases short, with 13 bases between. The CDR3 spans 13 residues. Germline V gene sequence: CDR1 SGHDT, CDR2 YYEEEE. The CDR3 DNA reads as TGTGCCAGCAGCCAATTCAAAAGCCATGAGCAGTTCTTC. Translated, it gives CASSQFKSHEQFF.

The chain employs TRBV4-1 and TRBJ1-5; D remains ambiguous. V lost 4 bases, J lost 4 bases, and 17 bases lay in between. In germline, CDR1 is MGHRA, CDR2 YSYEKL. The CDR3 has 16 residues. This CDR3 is CASSPLSGLGNQPQHF. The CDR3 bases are TGCGCCAGCAGCCCGCTGAGTGGGCTCGGGAATCAGCCCCAGCATTTT.

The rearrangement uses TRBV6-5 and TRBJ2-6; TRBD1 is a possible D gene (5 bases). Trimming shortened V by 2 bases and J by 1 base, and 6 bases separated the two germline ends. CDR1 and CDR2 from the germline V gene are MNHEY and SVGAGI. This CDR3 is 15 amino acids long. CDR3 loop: CASSYRGSGANVLTF. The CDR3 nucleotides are TGTGCCAGCAGTTACAGGGGTTCTGGGGCCAACGTCCTGACTTTC.

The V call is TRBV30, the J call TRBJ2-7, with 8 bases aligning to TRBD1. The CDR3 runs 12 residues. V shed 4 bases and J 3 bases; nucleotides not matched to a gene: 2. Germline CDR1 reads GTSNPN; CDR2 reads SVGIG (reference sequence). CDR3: CAWTTGGYEQYF. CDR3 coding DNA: TGTGCCTGGACCACAGGGGGCTACGAGCAGTACTTC.

The CDR3 reads CASSALDRDRTEAFF. Here the CDR3 DNA reads TGTGCCAGCAGTGCCCTCGACCGGGACAGGACTGAAGCTTTCTTT. The genes are TRBV25-1 and TRBJ1-1; 8 bases are shared with TRBD1. Germline-derived CDR1 and CDR2 are MGHDK and SYGVNS. CDR3 size: 15 residues. With V trimmed by 4 bases and J by 5 bases, 9 bases remained unmatched.

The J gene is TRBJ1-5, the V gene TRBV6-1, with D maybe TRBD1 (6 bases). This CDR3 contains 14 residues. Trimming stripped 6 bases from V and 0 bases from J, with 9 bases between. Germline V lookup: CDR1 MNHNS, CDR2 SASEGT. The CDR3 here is CASSGQYSNQPQHF. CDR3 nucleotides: TGTGCCAGCAGCGGACAGTATAGCAATCAGCCCCAGCATTTT.

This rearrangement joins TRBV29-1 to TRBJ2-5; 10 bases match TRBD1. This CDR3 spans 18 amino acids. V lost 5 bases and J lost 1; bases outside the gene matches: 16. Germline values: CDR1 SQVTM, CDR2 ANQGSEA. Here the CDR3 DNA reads TGCAGCGTTTGGGACAGGACAGGGGGGGCGACTAGCCAAGAGACCCAGTACTTC. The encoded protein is CSVWDRTGGATSQETQYF.

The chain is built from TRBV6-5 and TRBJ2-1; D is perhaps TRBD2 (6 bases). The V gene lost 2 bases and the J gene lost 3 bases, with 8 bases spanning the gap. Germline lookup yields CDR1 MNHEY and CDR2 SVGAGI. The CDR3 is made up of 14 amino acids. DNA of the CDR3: TGTGCCAGCAGTTACGCTAGCGTCTACAATGAGCAGTTCTTC. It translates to CASSYASVYNEQFF.

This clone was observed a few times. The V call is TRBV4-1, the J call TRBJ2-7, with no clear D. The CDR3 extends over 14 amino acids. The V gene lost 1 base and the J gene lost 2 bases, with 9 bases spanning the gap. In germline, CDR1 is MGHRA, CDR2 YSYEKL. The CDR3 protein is CASSQVLTAYEQYF. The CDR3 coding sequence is TGCGCCAGCAGCCAAGTACTGACTGCCTACGAGCAGTACTTC.

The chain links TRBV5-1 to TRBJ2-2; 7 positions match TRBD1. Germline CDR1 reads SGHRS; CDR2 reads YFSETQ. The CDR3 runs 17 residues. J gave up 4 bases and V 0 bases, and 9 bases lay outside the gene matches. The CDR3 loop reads CASSLGTGVGFTGELFF. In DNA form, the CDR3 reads TGCGCCAGCAGCTTGGGGACAGGTGTAGGGTTCACCGGGGAGCTGTTTTTT.

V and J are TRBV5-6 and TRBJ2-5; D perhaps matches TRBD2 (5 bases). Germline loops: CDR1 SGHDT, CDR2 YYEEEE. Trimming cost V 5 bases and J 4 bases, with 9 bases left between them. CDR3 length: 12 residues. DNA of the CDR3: TGTGCCAGCAGGATAGGGAGAGAGACCCAGTACTTC. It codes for CASRIGRETQYF. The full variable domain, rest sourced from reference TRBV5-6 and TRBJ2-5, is DAGVTQSPTHLIKTRGQQVTLRCSPKSGHDTVSWYQQALGQGPQFIFQYYEEEERQRGNFPDRFSGHQFPNYSSELNVNALLLGDSALYLCASRIGRETQYFGPGTRLLVL.

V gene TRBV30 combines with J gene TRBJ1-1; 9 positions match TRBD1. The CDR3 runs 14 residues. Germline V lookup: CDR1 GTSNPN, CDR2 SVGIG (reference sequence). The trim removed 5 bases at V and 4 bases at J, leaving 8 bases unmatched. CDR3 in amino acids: CAWQKQGASTEAFF. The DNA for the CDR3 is TGTGCCTGGCAGAAACAGGGGGCGAGCACTGAAGCTTTCTTT.

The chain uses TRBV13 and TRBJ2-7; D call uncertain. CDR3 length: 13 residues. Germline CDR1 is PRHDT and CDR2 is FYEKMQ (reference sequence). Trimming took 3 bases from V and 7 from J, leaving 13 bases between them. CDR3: CASSFQASWEQYF. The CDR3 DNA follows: TGTGCCAGCAGCTTCCAGGCGTCCTGGGAGCAGTACTTC. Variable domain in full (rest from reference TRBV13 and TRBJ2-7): AAGVIQSPRHLIKEKRETATLKCYPIPRHDTVYWYQQGPGQDPQFLISFYEKMQSDKGSIPDRFSAQQFSDYHSELNMSSLELGDSALYFCASSFQASWEQYFGPGTRLTVT.